A single sample gave rise to the 29 T cell receptor beta chains below, sequenced in a study of post-analysis software for immune sequencing data. Whole-study findings and limits: Roughly five TRBV segments appeared more often in patients than in controls, and TRBV5-6, TRBV5-1 and TRBV20-1 were among these.

Their recognized antigens are unknown. Unique molecular identifiers were carried by the TCR beta cDNA libraries. From the PCR reads, TCRdb called clonotypes with MiXCR, one entry per CDR3 protein. The profile shows approximately 770,000 distinct CDR3 sequences, roughly 50% of them singletons. Input material: blood. Every receptor here comes from a girl aged 10 to 17 with multiple sclerosis.

The chain uses TRBV11-2 and TRBJ2-1, with 9 bases matching TRBD2. CDR3 length equals 17 residues. V lost 1 base and J lost 5; bases outside the gene matches: 9. Germline V gene sequence: CDR1 SGHAT, CDR2 FQNNGV. The CDR3 spells CASSLAGLASGDNEQFF. The CDR3 coding sequence is TGTGCCAGCAGCTTAGCGGGGTTGGCTAGCGGGGACAATGAGCAGTTCTTC.

J is TRBJ2-5 and V is TRBV11-1, with TRBD1 identical over 11 bases. The end of the DNA aligns better with TRBJ2-7, so the J call may be wrong. Germline V gene lookup returns CDR1 SGHAT and CDR2 FQDESV (reference sequence). There are 13 residues in the CDR3. The CDR3 DNA follows: TGTGCCAGCAGCTGGACAGGGGGCCTCGAGCAGTACTTC. Translation: CASSWTGGLEQYF.

Details on this clonotype: A read error may account for a junction end that differs from germline. The chain carries TRBV12-3 or TRBV12-4 and TRBJ1-2; 8 bases agree with TRBD1. The CDR3 loop spans 15 amino acids. CDR3 protein: CASSFGGQANHGYTF. The CDR3 DNA reads as TGTGCCAGCAGTTTTGGGGGACAGGCTAACCATGGCTACACCTTC.

The chain combines TRBV12-3 or TRBV12-4 with TRBJ1-6; TRBD1 aligns across 7 bases. The CDR3 is 14 residues long. V lost 6 bases to trimming and J lost 7 bases; unmatched junction nucleotides: 6. CDR3 loop: CASRPTGVNSPLHF. CDR3 coding DNA: TGTGCCAGCAGACCCACAGGGGTCAATTCACCCCTCCACTTT.

This clonotype occurred a few times. Germline is not matched at one junction end, which may reflect a read error. The chain links TRBV7-7 to TRBJ2-5; D could derive from TRBD1 or TRBD2 (5 bases each). Germline values: CDR1 SSHAT, CDR2 FNYEAQ (reference sequence). The CDR3 contains 15 residues. The chain's CDR3 is CASSHSGPEQETQYF. For the CDR3, the DNA is TGTGCTAGCAGCCACTCGGGACCAGAACAAGAGACCCAGTACTTC.

This clonotype has only a few counts. The junction differs from germline at one of its ends, possibly a read error. The chain links TRBV7-2 to TRBJ2-5; tentatively, D is TRBD1 (6 bases). CDR3 length equals 13 residues. Germline loops: CDR1 SGHTA, CDR2 FQGNSA. The CDR3 spells CASSPDRSETQYF. The CDR3 DNA sequence: TGCGCCAGCAGCCCCGACAGGAGTGAGACCCAGTACTTC.

This clonotype showed up just a few times. This rearrangement joins TRBV6-1 to TRBJ2-7, with TRBD1 matching 10 bases. V gave up 3 bases and J gave up 4 bases; unmatched junction bases: 9. Germline-derived CDR1 and CDR2 are MNHNS and SASEGT. There are 16 residues in the CDR3. The CDR3 DNA follows: TGTGCCAGCAGTGAGGGCTGGGGGACAGGGGAATACGAGCAGTACTTC. Translating gives CASSEGWGTGEYEQYF.

There are a few counts of this clonotype. V and J are TRBV12-3 or TRBV12-4 and TRBJ2-5; D is tentatively TRBD1 or TRBD2 (5 bases each). The CDR3 covers 13 residues. The V end was cut by 7 bases, the J end by 0 bases, with 9 bases between. The CDR3 coding sequence is TGTGCCAGCACCACGGGGCACCAAGAGACCCAGTACTTC. Protein sequence: CASTTGHQETQYF.

V gene TRBV3-1 combines with J gene TRBJ2-5, with D perhaps matching TRBD1 (6 bases). Between the trimmed V and J ends, which lost 0 bases and 3 bases, there was a span of 11 bases. The V gene's germline CDR1 is LGHDT and CDR2 YNNKEL (reference sequence). CDR3 length: 15 amino acids. Here the CDR3 reads CASSQDLAGEETQYF. The DNA of the CDR3 is TGTGCCAGCAGCCAAGATCTTGCAGGGGAAGAGACCCAGTACTTC.

This clonotype was found a few times. The V call is TRBV5-1, the J call TRBJ2-7; D perhaps matches TRBD1 (9 bases). The CDR3 is 16 amino acids. CDR1 is SGHRS and CDR2 is YFSETQ in the germline V gene. Trimming removed 4 bases from V and 1 base from J, with 18 bases in between. The CDR3 DNA sequence: TGCGCCAGCAGCCCGCGGGGGGACAGGGTGTCCTACGAGCAGTACTTC. Protein product: CASSPRGDRVSYEQYF.

The DNA for the CDR3 is TGTGCCAGCAGATTACAGTTTCACTACACCTTC. Translated, it gives CASRLQFHYTF. The chain carries TRBV6-5 and TRBJ1-2; D unclear. Trimming took 6 bases from V and 10 from J, leaving 12 bases between them. The CDR3 is 11 residues long. The germline V gene has CDR1 MNHEY and CDR2 SVGAGI.

This chain connects TRBV7-8 to TRBJ2-4, with 10 nucleotides matching TRBD1. The assigned J gene may be wrong: the sequence end matches TRBJ2-7 better. Germline V gene sequence: CDR1 SGHVS, CDR2 FQNEAQ. The CDR3 is made up of 17 amino acids. CDR3 sequence: CASSLASDRGHSYEQYF. The CDR3 coding sequence is TGTGCCAGCAGCTTAGCCTCAGACAGGGGGCATTCCTACGAGCAGTACTTC.

The chain combines TRBV2 with TRBJ2-6; tentative D call: TRBD2 (5 bases). Germline loops: CDR1 SNHLY, CDR2 FYNNEI. Trimming left V 4 bases short and J 0 bases short, with 10 bases between. This CDR3 spans 16 amino acids. The CDR3 nucleotides are TGTGCCAGCAGTGGGGGAGCCCTCTCTGGGGCCAACGTCCTGACTTTC. Translated: CASSGGALSGANVLTF.

This chain connects TRBV29-1 to TRBJ1-1, with 7 nucleotides matching TRBD1. The germline gives CDR1 SQVTM, CDR2 ANQGSEA. Trimming cost V 5 bases and J 0 bases; bases outside gene matches: 9. The CDR3 sequence is 15 residues long. The CDR3 coding sequence is TGCAGCGTTCTCGAACCGGGACAGCTGAACACTGAAGCTTTCTTT. Its protein is CSVLEPGQLNTEAFF. The full variable domain, completed using reference TRBV29-1 and TRBJ1-1, is SAVISQKPSRDICQRGTSLTIQCQVDSQVTMMFWYRQQPGQSLTLIATANQGSEATYESGFVIDKFPISRPNLTFSTLTVSNMSPEDSSIYLCSVLEPGQLNTEAFFGQGTRLTVV.

A few counts support this clonotype. This sequence joins TRBV20-1 and TRBJ2-1; TRBD2 is a possible D gene (6 bases). V dropped 5 bases and J dropped 4 bases, with 15 bases sitting between them. Germline lookup yields CDR1 DFQATT and CDR2 SNEGSKA (reference sequence). This CDR3 spans 14 amino acids. For the CDR3, the DNA is TGCAGTGCTTGTAGCGGAGCCTTTTACAATGAGCAGTTCTTC. Translated, it gives CSACSGAFYNEQFF.

This clonotype was observed a handful of times. V and J are TRBV20-1 and TRBJ2-1; 7 positions match TRBD2. Germline assignment: CDR1 DFQATT and CDR2 SNEGSKA (reference sequence). The V and J ends lost 0 bases and 15 bases, in that order; junction bases with no gene match: 11. CDR3 length: 13 amino acids. CDR3 sequence: CSARDWLAEEGFF. For the CDR3, the DNA is TGCAGTGCTAGAGATTGGCTAGCGGAGGAGGGGTTCTTC.

This clonotype was observed once. This chain connects TRBV4-2 to TRBJ2-1; D gene ambiguous. V was clipped by 0 bases and J by 9 bases, with 12 bases between them. Germline V gives CDR1 LGHNA, CDR2 YNFKEQ. This CDR3 comprises 14 residues. The CDR3, as DNA: TGTGCCAGCAGCCAAGATACGGGTTTTGGTGAGCAGTTCTTC. It specifies CASSQDTGFGEQFF.

CDR3 residues: CSARDPWTENEKLFF. The CDR3 coding sequence is TGCAGTGCTAGAGATCCATGGACAGAGAATGAAAAACTGTTTTTT. This rearrangement joins TRBV20-1 to TRBJ1-4; possible D gene TRBD1, 6 bases. Germline V lookup: CDR1 DFQATT, CDR2 SNEGSKA (reference sequence). V lost 0 bases and J lost 5, with 13 bases in between. This CDR3 is 15 amino acids long.

On this clonotype: Sequence at one end of the junction differs from germline and may be a read error. This rearrangement joins TRBV5-1 to TRBJ2-1; 12 bases align to TRBD2. CDR1 and CDR2 (germline): SGHRS, YFSETQ. The CDR3 runs to 15 residues. The CDR3 bases are TGCGCCAGCAGCTCGCTAGCGGGAGGGGTCAATGAGCGGTTCTTC. Protein sequence: CASSSLAGGVNERFF.

Of note for this clonotype: One end of the junction fails to match germline, which may point to a read error. The V and J genes are TRBV5-1 and TRBJ2-7; D is tentatively TRBD1 or TRBD2 (5 bases each). Germline CDR1 and CDR2: SGHRS and YFSETQ. CDR3 length: 15 amino acids. CDR3 bases: TGCGCCACCAGCTTGCGAGGGGTTAGCTCCTACGAGCAGTACTTC. Protein product: CATSLRGVSSYEQYF. The whole variable domain, remainder taken from reference TRBV5-1 and TRBJ2-7, is KAGVTQTPRYLIKTRGQQVTLSCSPISGHRSVSWYQQTPGQGLQFLFEYFSETQRNKGNFPGRFSGRQFSNSRSEMNVSTLELGDSALYLCATSLRGVSSYEQYFGPGTRLTVT.

This clonotype showed up just a few times. This chain connects TRBV12-3 or TRBV12-4 to TRBJ2-5; TRBD2 matches at 10 bases. The CDR3 is 15 residues long. V trimming: 6 bases; J trimming: 2 bases; junction bases outside the gene matches: 6. CDR3 nucleotides: TGTGCCAGCAGGCTAAGGACTAGCGGACAAGAGACCCAGTACTTC. Translation gives CASRLRTSGQETQYF.

This chain links TRBV3-1 with TRBJ2-3; TRBD1 matches at 10 bases. The CDR3 covers 15 residues. Germline CDR1 is LGHDT and CDR2 is YNNKEL (reference sequence). V shed 7 bases and J 2 bases; nucleotides not matched to a gene: 6. CDR3 DNA: TGTGCCAGCACCCCGGGACAGGGGTTCACAGATACGCAGTATTTT. It codes for CASTPGQGFTDTQYF.

This clonotype was seen a handful of times. The chain links TRBV29-1 to TRBJ1-4, with D possibly matching TRBD1 (6 bases). Germline CDR1 and CDR2: SQVTM and ANQGSEA. The length of the CDR3 is 12 residues. Trimming stripped 5 bases from V and 6 bases from J, with 10 bases between. The CDR3 is CSVWGRDEKLFF. In DNA form, the CDR3 reads TGCAGCGTTTGGGGGCGGGATGAAAAACTGTTTTTT.

Turning to this clonotype: The germline gene is not matched at one end of the junction; a read error may be the cause. This rearrangement joins TRBV6-5 to TRBJ2-5, with TRBD1 as a possible D gene (6 bases). The CDR3 covers 18 residues. Germline V gene lookup returns CDR1 MNHEY and CDR2 SVGAGI. The CDR3 region has the DNA TGTGCCAGCAGTGACTCTAGCAATACAGGGCCCTTCGATAATCGGCAGTACTTC. It encodes CASSDSSNTGPFDNRQYF.

This chain connects TRBV29-1 to TRBJ2-7; D is uncertain. The CDR3 is 12 amino acids. Per germline, CDR1 SQVTM and CDR2 ANQGSEA. Trimming stripped 4 bases from V and 3 bases from J, with 10 bases between. CDR3 region: CSVVIPGYEQYF. CDR3 DNA sequence: TGCAGCGTTGTCATACCCGGCTACGAGCAGTACTTC.

This clonotype was detected only once. V usage is TRBV7-9 and J usage is TRBJ2-7; 9 positions agree with TRBD1. The germline V gene has CDR1 SEHNR and CDR2 FQNEAQ (reference sequence). V gave up 5 bases and J gave up 2 bases; unmatched junction bases: 7. The CDR3 loop spans 15 amino acids. The CDR3 region is CASSSGQGSTYEQYF. The CDR3 bases are TGTGCCAGCAGCAGTGGACAGGGGTCTACCTACGAGCAGTACTTC. Combining the CDR3 with reference TRBV7-9 and TRBJ2-7 gives the whole variable domain DTGVSQNPRHKITKRGQNVTFRCDPISEHNRLYWYRQTLGQGPEFLTYFQNEAQLEKSRLLSDRFSAERPKGSFSTLEIQRTEQGDSAMYLCASSSGQGSTYEQYFGPGTRLTVT.

The V call is TRBV9, the J call TRBJ2-6; 8 nucleotides align to TRBD2. CDR3 size: 17 residues. Germline V lookup: CDR1 SGDLS, CDR2 YYNGEE. Unmatched junction bases numbered 7, after V lost 5 bases and J lost 0 bases. CDR3 loop: CASRSSGPDSGANVLTF. The CDR3 coding sequence is TGTGCCAGCAGATCTAGCGGGCCTGACTCTGGGGCCAACGTCCTGACTTTC.

This clonotype was detected only a few times. The chain uses TRBV5-1 and TRBJ2-1, with D unclear. CDR3 length equals 15 residues. Germline V gene lookup returns CDR1 SGHRS and CDR2 YFSETQ. Trimming removed 0 bases from V and 2 bases from J, with 9 bases in between. Here the CDR3 reads CASSLAVGTYNEQFF. The CDR3, as DNA: TGCGCCAGCAGCTTGGCCGTAGGGACCTACAATGAGCAGTTCTTC.

In this sample, this clonotype turned up a few times. This rearrangement joins TRBV20-1 to TRBJ1-2, with 8 bases identical to TRBD1. This CDR3 comprises 13 residues. With V trimmed by 3 bases and J by 8 bases, 8 bases remained unmatched. Germline assignment: CDR1 DFQATT and CDR2 SNEGSKA (reference sequence). The CDR3 nucleotides read TGCAGTGCTAGTAGTCAGGGGGCGATCGGCTACACCTTC. This codes for CSASSQGAIGYTF.